This T cell receptor (beta chain) appears in the sequencing data of a study of T cells in localized non-small cell lung cancer. Repertoires were generated with immunoSEQ multiplex PCR, while TCRdb's copy carries only in-frame clones and drops some. The sample shows 25,000 to 35,000 clones, around 90% of them seen only once. The germline V gene has CDR1 GTSNPN and CDR2 SVGIG (reference sequence). The CDR3 length is 13 residues. V lost 1 base to trimming and J lost 7 bases, with 11 bases between them. The chain carries TRBV30 and TRBJ2-1; a possible D gene is TRBD2 (7 bases). This receptor was taken from a female donor over 55 with stage I lung adenocarcinoma. The sequenced sample was peripheral blood, obtained before any cancer treatment. The CDR3 region is CAWSEAGANEQFF. The CDR3 DNA is TGTGCCTGGAGTGAGGCGGGGGCAAATGAGCAGTTCTTC. The full variable domain, in which reference TRBV30 and TRBJ2-1 provide the parts outside the CDR3, is SQTIHQWPATLVQPVGSPLSLECTVEGTSNPNLYWYRQAAGRGLQLLFYSVGIGQISSEVPQNLSASRPQDRQFILSSKKLLLSDSGFYLCAWSEAGANEQFFGPGTRLTVL.